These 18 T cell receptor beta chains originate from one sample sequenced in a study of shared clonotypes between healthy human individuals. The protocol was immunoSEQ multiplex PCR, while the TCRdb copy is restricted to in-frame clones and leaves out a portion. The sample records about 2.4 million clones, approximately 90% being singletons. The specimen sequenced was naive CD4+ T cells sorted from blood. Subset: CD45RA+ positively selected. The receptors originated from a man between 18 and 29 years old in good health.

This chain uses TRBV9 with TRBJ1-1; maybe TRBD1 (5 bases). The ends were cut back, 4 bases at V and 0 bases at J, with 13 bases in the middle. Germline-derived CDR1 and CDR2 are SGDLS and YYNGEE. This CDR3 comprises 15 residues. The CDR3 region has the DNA TGTGCCAGCAGCCCTCAAGGGGTTATGAACACTGAAGCTTTCTTT. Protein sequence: CASSPQGVMNTEAFF. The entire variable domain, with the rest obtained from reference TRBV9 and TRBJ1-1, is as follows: DSGVTQTPKHLITATGQRVTLRCSPRSGDLSVYWYQQSLDQGLQFLIQYYNGEERAKGNILERFSAQQFPDLHSELNLSSLELGDSALYFCASSPQGVMNTEAFFGQGTRLTVV.

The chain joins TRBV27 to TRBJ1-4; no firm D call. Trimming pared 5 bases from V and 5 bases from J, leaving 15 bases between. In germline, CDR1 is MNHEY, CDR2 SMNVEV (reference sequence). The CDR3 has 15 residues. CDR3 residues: CASSLLRASNEKLFF. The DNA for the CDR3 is TGTGCCAGCAGTCTTCTTCGGGCCTCAAATGAAAAACTGTTTTTT.

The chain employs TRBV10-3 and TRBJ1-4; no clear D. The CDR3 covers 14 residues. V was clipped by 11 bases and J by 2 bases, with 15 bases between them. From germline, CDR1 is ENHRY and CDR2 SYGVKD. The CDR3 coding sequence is TGTGCCTCTGCGGACGTCGGGACTAATGAAAAACTGTTTTTT. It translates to CASADVGTNEKLFF.

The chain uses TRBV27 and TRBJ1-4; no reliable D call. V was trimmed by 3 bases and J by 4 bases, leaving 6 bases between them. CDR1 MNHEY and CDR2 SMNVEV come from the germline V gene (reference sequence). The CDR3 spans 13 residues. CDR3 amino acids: CASSFASNEKLFF. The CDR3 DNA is TGTGCCAGCAGTTTTGCCAGTAATGAAAAACTGTTTTTT.

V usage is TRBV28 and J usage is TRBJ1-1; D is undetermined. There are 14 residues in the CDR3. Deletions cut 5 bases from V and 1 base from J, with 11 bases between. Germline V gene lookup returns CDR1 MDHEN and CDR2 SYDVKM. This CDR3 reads CASSPDWRNTEAFF. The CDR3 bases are TGTGCCAGCAGTCCGGATTGGAGGAACACTGAAGCTTTCTTT.

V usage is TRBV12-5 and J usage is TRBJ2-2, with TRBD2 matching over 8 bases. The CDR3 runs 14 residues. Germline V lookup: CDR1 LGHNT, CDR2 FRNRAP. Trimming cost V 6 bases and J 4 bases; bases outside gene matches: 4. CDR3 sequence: CASGPGLGTGELFF. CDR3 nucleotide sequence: TGTGCTAGTGGCCCGGGACTAGGCACCGGGGAGCTGTTTTTT.

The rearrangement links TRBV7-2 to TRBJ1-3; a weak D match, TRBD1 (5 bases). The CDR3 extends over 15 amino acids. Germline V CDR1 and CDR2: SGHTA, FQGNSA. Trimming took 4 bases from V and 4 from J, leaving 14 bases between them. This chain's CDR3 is CASSSSGGRGNTIYF. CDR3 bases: TGTGCCAGCAGCTCCTCGGGGGGAAGGGGAAACACCATATATTTT.

The CDR3 region is CAGSGYVTDTQYF. DNA for the CDR3: TGTGCCGGTTCTGGGTATGTAACAGATACGCAGTATTTT. This chain joins TRBV2 and TRBJ2-3; D gene uncertain. Trimming removed 11 bases from V and 3 bases from J, with 15 bases in between. The CDR3 is made up of 13 amino acids. CDR1 SNHLY and CDR2 FYNNEI come from the germline V gene. The entire variable domain, with the rest obtained from reference TRBV2 and TRBJ2-3, is as follows: EPEVTQTPSHQVTQMGQEVILRCVPISNHLYFYWYRQILGQKVEFLVSFYNNEISEKSEIFDDQFSVERPDGSNFTLKIRSTKLEDSAMYFCAGSGYVTDTQYFGPGTRLTVL.

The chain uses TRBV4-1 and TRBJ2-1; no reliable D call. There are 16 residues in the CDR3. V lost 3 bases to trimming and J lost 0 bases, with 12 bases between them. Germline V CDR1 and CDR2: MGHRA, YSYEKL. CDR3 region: CASSHGDRSSYNEQFF. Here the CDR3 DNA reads TGCGCCAGCAGCCATGGCGACCGTAGCTCCTACAATGAGCAGTTCTTC.

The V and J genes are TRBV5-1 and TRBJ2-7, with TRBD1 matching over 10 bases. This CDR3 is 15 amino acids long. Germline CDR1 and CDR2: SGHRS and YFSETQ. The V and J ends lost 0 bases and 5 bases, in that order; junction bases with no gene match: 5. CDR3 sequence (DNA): TGCGCCAGCAGCTTGGAGGGACAGGGGTTCAACGAGCAGTACTTC. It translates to CASSLEGQGFNEQYF.

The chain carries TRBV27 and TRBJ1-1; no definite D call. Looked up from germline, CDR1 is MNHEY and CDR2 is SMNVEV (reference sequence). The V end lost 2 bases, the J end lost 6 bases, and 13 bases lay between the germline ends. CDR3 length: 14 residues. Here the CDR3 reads CASSLGWGSSEAFF. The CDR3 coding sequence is TGTGCCAGCAGTTTAGGTTGGGGTTCGTCTGAAGCTTTCTTT.

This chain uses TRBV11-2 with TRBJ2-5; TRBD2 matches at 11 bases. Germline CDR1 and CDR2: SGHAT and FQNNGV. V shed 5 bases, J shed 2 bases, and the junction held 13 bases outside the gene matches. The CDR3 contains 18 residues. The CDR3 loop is CASSRSGRVGNLQETQYF. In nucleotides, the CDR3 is TGTGCCAGCAGCCGTAGCGGGAGGGTCGGGAACTTACAAGAGACCCAGTACTTC. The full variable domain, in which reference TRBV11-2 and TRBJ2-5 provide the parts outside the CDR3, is EAGVAQSPRYKIIEKRQSVAFWCNPISGHATLYWYQQILGQGPKLLIQFQNNGVVDDSQLPKDRFSAERLKGVDSTLKIQPAKLEDSAVYLCASSRSGRVGNLQETQYFGPGTRLLVL.

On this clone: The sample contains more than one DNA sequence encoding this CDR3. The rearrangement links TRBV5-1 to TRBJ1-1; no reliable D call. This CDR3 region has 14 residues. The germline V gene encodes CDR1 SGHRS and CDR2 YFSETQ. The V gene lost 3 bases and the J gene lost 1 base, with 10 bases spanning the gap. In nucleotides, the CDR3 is TGCGCCAGCAGCTCGACCCCGGCGAACACTGAAGCTTTCTTT. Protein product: CASSSTPANTEAFF.

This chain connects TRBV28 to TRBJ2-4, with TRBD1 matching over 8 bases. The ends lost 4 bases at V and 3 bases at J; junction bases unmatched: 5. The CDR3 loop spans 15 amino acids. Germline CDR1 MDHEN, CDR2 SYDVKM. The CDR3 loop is CASSSVQGDKNIQYF. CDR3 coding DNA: TGTGCCAGCAGTTCGGTACAGGGGGACAAAAACATTCAGTACTTC.

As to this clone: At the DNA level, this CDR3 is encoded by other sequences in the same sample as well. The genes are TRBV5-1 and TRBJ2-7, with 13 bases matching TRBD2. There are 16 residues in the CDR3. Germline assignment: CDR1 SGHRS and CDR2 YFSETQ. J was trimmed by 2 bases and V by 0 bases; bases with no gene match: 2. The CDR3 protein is CASSLGGLAGPYEQYF. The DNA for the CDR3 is TGCGCCAGCAGCTTGGGGGGACTAGCGGGACCCTACGAGCAGTACTTC.

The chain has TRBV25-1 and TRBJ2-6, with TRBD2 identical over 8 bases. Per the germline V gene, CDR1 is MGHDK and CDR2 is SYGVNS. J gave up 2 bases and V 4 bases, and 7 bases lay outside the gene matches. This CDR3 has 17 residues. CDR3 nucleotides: TGTGCCAGCAGTGCCCCGGGGGGGGTGGCTGGGGCCAACGTCCTGACTTTC. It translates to CASSAPGGVAGANVLTF. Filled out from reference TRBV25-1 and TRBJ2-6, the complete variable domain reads EADIYQTPRYLVIGTGKKITLECSQTMGHDKMYWYQQDPGMELHLIHYSYGVNSTEKGDLSSESTVSRIRTEHFPLTLESARPSHTSQYLCASSAPGGVAGANVLTFGAGSRLTVL.

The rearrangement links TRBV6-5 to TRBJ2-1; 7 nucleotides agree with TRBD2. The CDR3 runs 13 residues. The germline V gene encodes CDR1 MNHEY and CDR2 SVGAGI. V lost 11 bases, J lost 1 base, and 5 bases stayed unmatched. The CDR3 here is CALKRGSYNEQFF. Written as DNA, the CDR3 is TGTGCCCTTAAGCGGGGTTCCTACAATGAGCAGTTCTTC.

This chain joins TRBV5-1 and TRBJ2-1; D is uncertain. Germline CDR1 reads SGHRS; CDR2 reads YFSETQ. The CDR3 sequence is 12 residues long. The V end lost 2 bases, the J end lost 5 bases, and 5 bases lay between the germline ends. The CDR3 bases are TGCGCCAGCAGCTTTCAGAACAATGAGCAGTTCTTC. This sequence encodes CASSFQNNEQFF. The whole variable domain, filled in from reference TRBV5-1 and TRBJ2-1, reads KAGVTQTPRYLIKTRGQQVTLSCSPISGHRSVSWYQQTPGQGLQFLFEYFSETQRNKGNFPGRFSGRQFSNSRSEMNVSTLELGDSALYLCASSFQNNEQFFGPGTRLTVL.